Sequencing of this T cell receptor beta chain was carried out in a study of T cell responses to AZD1222 COVID-19 vaccine. Overall study: Pooled samples include second doses given at about 4 or 12 weeks. General study points: The donor cohort was predominantly white British with a female majority, and clonal diversity may have been underestimated.

Measured with immunoSEQ multiplex PCR; TCRdb has only the in-frame clones, and not every one. This table holds some 140,000 clones, 85% to 95% found once. This clone was seen only once. No antigen is known for it. The sequence derives from an adult in good health. The source was peripheral blood, collected on day 0 of AZD1222 vaccination.

The CDR3 nucleotides are TGCAGTGCTAGTTCAGACTCTGGAAACACCATATATTTT. This translates into CSASSDSGNTIYF. The chain employs TRBV20-1 and TRBJ1-3; D unclear. Germline assignment: CDR1 DFQATT and CDR2 SNEGSKA (reference sequence). CDR3 length: 13 residues. V lost 3 bases and J 0 bases, leaving 6 bases between the germline ends.